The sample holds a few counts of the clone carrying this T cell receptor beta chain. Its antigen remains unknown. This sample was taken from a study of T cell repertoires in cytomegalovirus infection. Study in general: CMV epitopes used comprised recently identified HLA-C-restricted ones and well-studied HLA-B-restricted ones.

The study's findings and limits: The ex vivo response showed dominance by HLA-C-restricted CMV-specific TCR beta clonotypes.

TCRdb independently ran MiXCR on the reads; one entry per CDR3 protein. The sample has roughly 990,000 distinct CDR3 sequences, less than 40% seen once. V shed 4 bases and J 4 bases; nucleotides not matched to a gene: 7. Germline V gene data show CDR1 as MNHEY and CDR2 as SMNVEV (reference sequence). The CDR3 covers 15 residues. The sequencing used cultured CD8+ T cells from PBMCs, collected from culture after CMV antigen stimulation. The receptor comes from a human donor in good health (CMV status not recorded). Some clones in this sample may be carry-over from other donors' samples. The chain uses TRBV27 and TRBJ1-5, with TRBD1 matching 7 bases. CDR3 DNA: TGTGCCAGCAGTTCCAAACGGGACAGTAATCAGCCCCAGCATTTT. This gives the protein CASSSKRDSNQPQHF.